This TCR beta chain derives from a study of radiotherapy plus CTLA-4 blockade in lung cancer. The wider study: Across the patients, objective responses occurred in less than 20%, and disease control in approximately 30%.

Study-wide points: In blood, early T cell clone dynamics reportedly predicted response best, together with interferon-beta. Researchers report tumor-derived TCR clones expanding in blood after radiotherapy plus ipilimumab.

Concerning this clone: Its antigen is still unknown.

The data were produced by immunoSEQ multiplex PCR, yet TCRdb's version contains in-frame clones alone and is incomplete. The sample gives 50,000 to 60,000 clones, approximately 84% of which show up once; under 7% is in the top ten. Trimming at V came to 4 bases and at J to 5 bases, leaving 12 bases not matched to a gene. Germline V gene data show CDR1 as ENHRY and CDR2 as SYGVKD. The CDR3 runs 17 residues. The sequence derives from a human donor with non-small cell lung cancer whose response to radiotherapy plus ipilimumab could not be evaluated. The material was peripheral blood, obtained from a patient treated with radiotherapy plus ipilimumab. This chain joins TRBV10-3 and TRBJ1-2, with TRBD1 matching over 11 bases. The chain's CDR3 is CAISGGGQGALGYGYTF. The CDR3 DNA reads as TGTGCCATCAGTGGGGGAGGACAGGGGGCGCTGGGATATGGCTACACCTTC.